The 16 T cell receptor beta chains given below trace back to one sample, sequenced in a study of tumor and adjacent non-tumor tissue in lung cancer (dated by TCRdb to about 2018). The library relied on multiplex PCR. For sequencing, an Illumina HiSeq 2500 was employed. Following protocols modified from ARM-PCR, the researchers constructed TCRbeta libraries through three rounds of nested PCR with primers (Table S4). Clones were called with MiXCR by TCRdb after fastp trimmed the public reads at Q25, and only in-frame beta chains were retained. Rows with a matching CDR3 protein are joined into one entry that keeps the most common DNA and genes. For this sample there are 60,000 to 90,000 distinct CDR3 sequences; 77% appear just once. Approximately 12% of the sample belongs to the ten largest clones. RNA was isolated from bulk unsorted tissue, and RNA quality was assessed with a NanoDrop ND-1000 and an Agilent 2100.

The specimen sequenced was lung tumor tissue. The source of these receptors is a woman in her forties or fifties with non-small cell lung cancer.

This chain uses TRBV29-1 with TRBJ2-4; D is perhaps TRBD1 (6 bases). Trimming took off 5 bases at V and 9 bases at J, with 17 bases between the two ends. The CDR3 spans 13 residues. The germline V gene has CDR1 SQVTM and CDR2 ANQGSEA. The CDR3 coding sequence is TGCAGCGTTTTCAAACCAGGGGTAAGCATTCAGTACTTC. Translating gives CSVFKPGVSIQYF.

Turning to this clonotype: The junction and the germline gene differ at one end; a read error may be behind it. The CDR3 bases are TGTGCCAGCAGCTCGCTAGTGCTGGGAACTGAAACTTTCTTT. Translated, it gives CASSSLVLGTETFF. The chain carries TRBV11-2 and TRBJ1-1; the D is unclear. This CDR3 has 14 residues. Per the germline V gene, CDR1 is SGHAT and CDR2 is FQNNGV. The whole variable domain, filled in from reference TRBV11-2 and TRBJ1-1, reads EAGVAQSPRYKIIEKRQSVAFWCNPISGHATLYWYQQILGQGPKLLIQFQNNGVVDDSQLPKDRFSAERLKGVDSTLKIQPAKLEDSAVYLCASSSLVLGTETFFGQGTRLTVV.

Of note for this clonotype: The junction does not match germline at one end; this may be a read error. The chain employs TRBV6-2 or TRBV6-3 and TRBJ1-2; a possible D gene is TRBD1 (5 bases). CDR1 is MNHEY, CDR2 SVGEGT, per germline. This CDR3 comprises 15 residues. CDR3 bases: TGTGCCAGCGGTTACGTACGGGGCGAGTACAATGGCTACACCTTC. It encodes CASGYVRGEYNGYTF.

This clonotype was picked up one time. The chain has TRBV5-6 and TRBJ1-6, with D maybe TRBD1 (5 bases). Germline V gene lookup returns CDR1 SGHDT and CDR2 YYEEEE. This CDR3 has 16 amino acids. Between the trimmed V and J ends, which lost 4 bases and 18 bases, there was a span of 29 bases. CDR3 protein: CASSERRLGGISSPHF. The CDR3 bases are TGTGCCAGCAGCGAACGCCGACTTGGGGGGATTTCATCCCCCCACTTT.

This chain joins TRBV29-1 and TRBJ1-2; TRBD1 matches 10 bases. There are 14 residues in the CDR3. CDR1 SQVTM and CDR2 ANQGSEA come from the germline V gene. The V segment lost 4 bases and the J segment 4 bases; nucleotides outside the gene matches: 6. Written as DNA, the CDR3 is TGCAGCGTTGGACAGGGGGCTACTAGCTATGGCTACACCTTC. This codes for CSVGQGATSYGYTF.

The sample holds many counts of this clonotype. The CDR3 here is CASSLEGSEAFF. In nucleotides, the CDR3 is TGCGCCAGCAGCTTGGAGGGCTCTGAAGCTTTCTTT. The V and J genes are TRBV5-1 and TRBJ1-1; D is ambiguous. Germline CDR1 SGHRS, CDR2 YFSETQ. The CDR3 runs to 12 residues. The germline V and J ends were trimmed by 0 bases and 6 bases, with 6 bases remaining between them.

Comments on this clonotype: An end of the junction differs from the germline gene, which may be a read error. The V gene is TRBV29-1, the J gene TRBJ1-2; 8 bases map to TRBD1. The CDR3 is 13 residues long. Per the germline V gene, CDR1 is SQVTM and CDR2 is ANQGSEA. This CDR3 reads CSFERQGAYGYTF. In DNA form, the CDR3 reads TGCAGCTTCGAACGGCAGGGGGCTTATGGATACACCTTC.

The V gene is TRBV6-2 or TRBV6-3, the J gene TRBJ1-4; D unresolved. The CDR3 extends over 14 amino acids. V gave up 9 bases and J gave up 1 base, with 12 bases separating them. Germline V CDR1 and CDR2: MNHEY, SVGEGT. The CDR3, as DNA: TGTGCCAGAAGTCTGAGGCAAACTAATGAAAAACTGTTTTTT. Translating gives CARSLRQTNEKLFF.

This clonotype came up a few times. It may be a read error: a sequence one base away is much more abundant. The V and J genes are TRBV7-8 and TRBJ1-6; TRBD1 might be the D (5 bases). The CDR3 is 12 residues long. Germline values: CDR1 SGHVS, CDR2 FQNEAQ. Trimming took off 5 bases at V and 14 bases at J, with 13 bases between the two ends. The CDR3 DNA sequence: TGTGCCAGCAGCCCTGGGACCCTAACCCTCCACTTT. It specifies CASSPGTLTLHF.

This chain joins TRBV9 and TRBJ2-1, with TRBD2 matching over 10 bases. V lost 1 base to trimming and J lost 2 bases; unmatched junction nucleotides: 0. The CDR3 length is 15 residues. Germline lookup yields CDR1 SGDLS and CDR2 YYNGEE. Here the CDR3 reads CASSVTSGAYNEQFF. The CDR3 DNA is TGTGCCAGCAGCGTAACTAGCGGGGCCTACAATGAGCAGTTCTTC.

This chain uses TRBV6-5 with TRBJ2-7; D unclear. Trimming pared 5 bases from V and 7 bases from J, leaving 6 bases between. Germline V gene lookup returns CDR1 MNHEY and CDR2 SVGAGI. The CDR3 loop spans 10 amino acids. CDR3 amino acids: CASSPLEQYF. CDR3 bases: TGTGCCAGCAGTCCCCTGGAGCAGTACTTC.

About this clonotype itself: The CDR3 does not end in the conserved phenylalanine or tryptophan, so this is likely a read error. CDR3 protein: CASSLGLAGAGDADTQYS. For the CDR3, the DNA is TGTGCCAGCAGCTTAGGACTAGCGGGAGCAGGGGACGCAGATACGCAGTATTCT. This sequence joins TRBV11-3 and TRBJ2-3, with 12 bases fitting TRBD2. The CDR3 loop spans 18 amino acids. Germline V gene lookup returns CDR1 SGHNT and CDR2 YENEEA. Trimming took 1 base from V and 4 from J; bases not matched to a gene: 9.

CDR3 coding DNA: TGTGCCGACAGTTACCACATGGGAGCGTTCTACAATGAGCAGTTCTTC. This translates into CADSYHMGAFYNEQFF. J is TRBJ2-1 and V is TRBV6-6; D tentatively fits TRBD1 or TRBD2 (5 bases each). CDR1 is MNHNY, CDR2 SVGAGI, per germline (reference sequence). V dropped 11 bases and J dropped 3 bases, with 23 bases sitting between them. The CDR3 has 16 residues.

This clonotype occurred many times. V is TRBV5-8 and J is TRBJ2-5; D perhaps matches TRBD2 (6 bases). The V gene lost 4 bases and the J gene lost 5 bases, with 21 bases spanning the gap. The germline V gene has CDR1 SGHTS and CDR2 YDEGEE. The CDR3 length is 16 residues. CDR3 residues: CASSQLHGGKVETQYF. DNA for the CDR3: TGTGCCAGCAGCCAACTACACGGGGGTAAAGTGGAGACCCAGTACTTC.

A word on this clonotype: Sequence at one end of the junction differs from germline and may be a read error. V and J are TRBV12-3 or TRBV12-4 and TRBJ2-1; TRBD1 agrees at 9 bases. There are 15 residues in the CDR3. CDR3 nucleotide sequence: TGTGCCAGCAGTCACTCGGACAGGGGAGGTGGTGAGCGGTTCTTC. This translates into CASSHSDRGGGERFF.

This clonotype has more than one count but fewer than ten. The chain joins TRBV24-1 to TRBJ2-5, with D maybe TRBD1 (6 bases). The CDR3 spans 12 residues. Trimming took 12 bases from V and 2 from J, leaving 12 bases between them. The germline CDR1 and CDR2 sequences are KGHDR and SFDVKD. CDR3 amino acids: CAAGDGQETQYF. CDR3 sequence (DNA): TGTGCCGCAGGGGACGGGCAAGAGACCCAGTACTTC.